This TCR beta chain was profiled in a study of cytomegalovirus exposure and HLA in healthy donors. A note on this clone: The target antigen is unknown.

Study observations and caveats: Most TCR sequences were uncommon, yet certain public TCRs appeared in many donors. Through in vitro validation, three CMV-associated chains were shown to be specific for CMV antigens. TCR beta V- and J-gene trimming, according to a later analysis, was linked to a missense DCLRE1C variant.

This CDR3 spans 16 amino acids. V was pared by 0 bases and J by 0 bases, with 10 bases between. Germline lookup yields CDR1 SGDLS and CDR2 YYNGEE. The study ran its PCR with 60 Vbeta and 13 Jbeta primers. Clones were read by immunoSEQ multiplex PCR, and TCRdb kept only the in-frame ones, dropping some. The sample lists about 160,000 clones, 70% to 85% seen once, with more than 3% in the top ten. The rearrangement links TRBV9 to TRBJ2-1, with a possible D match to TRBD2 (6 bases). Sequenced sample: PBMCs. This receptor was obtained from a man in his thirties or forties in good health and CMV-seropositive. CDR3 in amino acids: CASSVGGASSYNEQFF. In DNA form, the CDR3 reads TGTGCCAGCAGCGTAGGCGGGGCGAGCTCCTACAATGAGCAGTTCTTC.